One T cell receptor beta chain is described in this entry. Antigen specificity is unknown. The sample comes from a study of cytomegalovirus exposure and HLA in healthy donors. Whole-study findings and limits: Most TCR sequences showed up rarely, but some public TCRs showed up in many donors.

V was cut by 10 bases and J by 2 bases, with 11 bases left in between. The CDR3 extends over 12 amino acids. Germline CDR1 and CDR2: MDHEN and SYDVKM. Primers for the PCR totalled 60 Vbeta and 13 Jbeta. The protocol was immunoSEQ multiplex PCR, while the TCRdb copy is restricted to in-frame clones and leaves out a portion. The data show around 200,000 clones, with 77% seen just once and roughly 3.6% held by the top ten. The sequencing sample was made of PBMCs. The chain uses TRBV28 and TRBJ1-2; the D is unclear. The sequence came from a woman aged 60-75 years in good health and CMV-seropositive. In nucleotides, the CDR3 is TGTGCCACAAGCTGGCGGAACTATGGCTACACCTTC. This sequence encodes CATSWRNYGYTF.